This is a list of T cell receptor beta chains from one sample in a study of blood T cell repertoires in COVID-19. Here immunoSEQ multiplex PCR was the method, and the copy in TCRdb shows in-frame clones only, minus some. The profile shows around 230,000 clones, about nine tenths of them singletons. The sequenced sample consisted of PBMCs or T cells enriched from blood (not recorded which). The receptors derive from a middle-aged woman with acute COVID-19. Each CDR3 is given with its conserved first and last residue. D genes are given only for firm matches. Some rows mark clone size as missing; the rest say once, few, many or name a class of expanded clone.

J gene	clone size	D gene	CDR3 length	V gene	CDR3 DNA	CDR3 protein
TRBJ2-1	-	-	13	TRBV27	TGTGCCAGCAGTTTATCGACTAGCAATGAGCAGTTCTTC	CASSLSTSNEQFF
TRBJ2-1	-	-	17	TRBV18	TGTGCCAGCTCCCCCTTATTCGCAGGAACTTCCTACAATGAGCAGTTCTTC	CASSPLFAGTSYNEQFF
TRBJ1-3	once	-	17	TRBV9	TGTGCCAGCAGCGTTAGTGTGGGGAGAGGGTCTGGAAACACCATATATTTT	CASSVSVGRGSGNTIYF
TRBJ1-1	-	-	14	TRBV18	TGTGCTAGCTCTCCCGACAGAAAAAACACTGAAGCTTTCTTT	CASSPDRKNTEAFF
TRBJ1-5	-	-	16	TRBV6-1	TGTGCCAGCAGTGAGGGGAGGGCCCCGGGCAATCAGCCCCAGCATTTT	CASSEGRAPGNQPQHF
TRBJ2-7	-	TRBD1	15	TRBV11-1	TGTGCCAGCAGCCCGCGGCGGGACAGGGGATACGAGCAGTACTTC	CASSPRRDRGYEQYF
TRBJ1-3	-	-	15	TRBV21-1	TGTGCCAGCAGCAAAGAGGGGGAAGAGGGAAACACCATATATTTT	CASSKEGEEGNTIYF
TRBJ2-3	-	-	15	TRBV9	TGTGCCAGCAGCGTCGAGGGGGGGCGATCAGATACGCAGTATTTT	CASSVEGGRSDTQYF
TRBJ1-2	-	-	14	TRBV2	TGTGCCAGCAGTGACTTGGAGTCTAGCAATGGCTACACCTTC	CASSDLESSNGYTF
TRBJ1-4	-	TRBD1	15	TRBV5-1	TGCGCCAGCAGCTTGACAGGGGTTGCTAATGAAAAACTGTTTTTT	CASSLTGVANEKLFF
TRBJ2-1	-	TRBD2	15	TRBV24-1	TGTGCCACCAGTGACCCACTAAGGTCCGGGGGGGAGCAGTTCTTC	CATSDPLRSGGEQFF
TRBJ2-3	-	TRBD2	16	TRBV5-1	TGCGCCAGCAGCTTGGAGCCTAGCGGAAGCACAGATACGCAGTATTTT	CASSLEPSGSTDTQYF
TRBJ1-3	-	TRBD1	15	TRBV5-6	TGTGCCAGCAGTTTCGACAGGGGCTCTGGAAACACCATATATTTT	CASSFDRGSGNTIYF
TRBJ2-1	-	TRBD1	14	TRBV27	TGTGCCAGCAGTTCATGGACAGGGACGAATGAGCAGTTCTTC	CASSSWTGTNEQFF
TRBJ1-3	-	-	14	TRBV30	TGTGCCTGGGGAGAACAGGGCTCTGGAAACACCATATATTTT	CAWGEQGSGNTIYF
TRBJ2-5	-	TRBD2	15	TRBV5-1	TGCGCCAGCAGCTTGAAGCGGGGGGGCCGTGAGACCCAGTACTTC	CASSLKRGGRETQYF
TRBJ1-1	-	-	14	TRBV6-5	TGTGCCAGCACGGAACTTCAGGGGTGGACTGAAGCTTTCTTT	CASTELQGWTEAFF
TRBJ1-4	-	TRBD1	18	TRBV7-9	TGTGCCAGCAGCTCTTGGACAGGAAACATTCGAGATAATGAAAAACTGTTTTTT	CASSSWTGNIRDNEKLFF
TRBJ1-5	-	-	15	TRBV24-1	TGTGCCACCAGTGCTACAGCCCCTAGCAATCAGCCCCAGCATTTT	CATSATAPSNQPQHF
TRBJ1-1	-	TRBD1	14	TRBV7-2	TGTGCCAGCAGACCGATCGACAGGGAGACTGAAGCTTTCTTT	CASRPIDRETEAFF
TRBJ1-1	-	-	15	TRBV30	TGTGCCTGGAGTGTCGGAGGGTATATGATCACTGAAGCTTTCTTT	CAWSVGGYMITEAFF
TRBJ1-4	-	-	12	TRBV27	TGTGCCAGCAGCCTTCAGGGTCGAAAACTGTTTTTT	CASSLQGRKLFF
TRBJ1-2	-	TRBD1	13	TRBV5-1	TGCGCCAGCAGCTACGGGACAGGGTATGGCTACACCTTC	CASSYGTGYGYTF
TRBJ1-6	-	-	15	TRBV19	TGTGCCAGTAAAGCCGCAGGGTTCTATAATTCACCCCTCCACTTT	CASKAAGFYNSPLHF
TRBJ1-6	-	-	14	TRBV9	TGTGCCAGCAGCGTCAGGGCCTCCAATTCACCCCTCCACTTT	CASSVRASNSPLHF
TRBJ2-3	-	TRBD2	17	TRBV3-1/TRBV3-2	TGTGCCAGCAGCCACCCGGGACTAGCGGGGGGCACAGATACGCAGTATTTT	CASSHPGLAGGTDTQYF
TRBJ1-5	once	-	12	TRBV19	TGTGCCAGTTCTACAGGTGGTCAGCCCCAGCATTTT	CASSTGGQPQHF
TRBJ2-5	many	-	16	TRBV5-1	TGCGCCAGCAGCTTGTCCTCCGGGGCGGGGACAGAGACCCAGTACTTC	CASSLSSGAGTETQYF
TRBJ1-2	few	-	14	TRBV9	-	CASSVAIGTGGDHF
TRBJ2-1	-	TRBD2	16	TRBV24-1	TGTGCCACCAGTGATTTAAGCGGGGGGGCAGAAAATGAGCAGTTCTTC	CATSDLSGGAENEQFF
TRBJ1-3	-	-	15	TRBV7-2	TGTGCCAGCAGCCCCCGGCAGGGAACTGGAAACACCATATATTTT	CASSPRQGTGNTIYF
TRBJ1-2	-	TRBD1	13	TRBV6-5	TGTGCCAGCAGCCCCGACAGGGCGTATGGCTACACCTTC	CASSPDRAYGYTF
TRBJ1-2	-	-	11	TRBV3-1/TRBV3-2	TGTGCCAGCAGCATCGACAGATTCTACACCTTC	CASSIDRFYTF
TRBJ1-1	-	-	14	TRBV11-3	TGTGCCAGCAGCTTGGGGGCGGGGAACACTGAAGCTTTCTTT	CASSLGAGNTEAFF
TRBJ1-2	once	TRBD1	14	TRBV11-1	TGTGCCAGCAGCTTACGGACAGGGAGGTATGGCTACACCTTC	CASSLRTGRYGYTF
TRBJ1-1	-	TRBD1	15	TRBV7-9	TGTGCCAGCAGCTTCACAGGACAGGGCATGGCTGAAGCTTTCTTT	CASSFTGQGMAEAFF
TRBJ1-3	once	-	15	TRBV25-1	TGTGCCAGCAAAGAAACGGAGTTATCTGGAAACACCATATATTTT	CASKETELSGNTIYF
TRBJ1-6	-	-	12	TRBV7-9	TGTGCCTACAGCTCGGGGGACTCACCCCTCCACTTT	CAYSSGDSPLHF
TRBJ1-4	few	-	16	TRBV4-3	TGCGCCAGCAGGCGTACGGTGGTCGGTCCTAATGAAAAACTGTTTTTT	CASRRTVVGPNEKLFF
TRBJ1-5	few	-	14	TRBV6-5	TGTGCCAGCATCGAGGGGACACCCAATCAGCCCCAGCATTTT	CASIEGTPNQPQHF